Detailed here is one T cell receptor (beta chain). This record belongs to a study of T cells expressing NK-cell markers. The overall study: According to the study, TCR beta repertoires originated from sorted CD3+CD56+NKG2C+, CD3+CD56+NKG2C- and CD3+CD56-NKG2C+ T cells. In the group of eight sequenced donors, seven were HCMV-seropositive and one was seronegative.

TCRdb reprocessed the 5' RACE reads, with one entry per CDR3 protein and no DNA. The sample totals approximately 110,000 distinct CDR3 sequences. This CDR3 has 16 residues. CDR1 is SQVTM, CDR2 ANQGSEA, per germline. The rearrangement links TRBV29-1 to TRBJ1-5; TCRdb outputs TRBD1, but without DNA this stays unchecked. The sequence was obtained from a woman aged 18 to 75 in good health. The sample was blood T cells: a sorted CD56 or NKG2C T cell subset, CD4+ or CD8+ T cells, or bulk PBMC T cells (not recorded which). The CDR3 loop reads CSVELGAGGGNQPQHF.